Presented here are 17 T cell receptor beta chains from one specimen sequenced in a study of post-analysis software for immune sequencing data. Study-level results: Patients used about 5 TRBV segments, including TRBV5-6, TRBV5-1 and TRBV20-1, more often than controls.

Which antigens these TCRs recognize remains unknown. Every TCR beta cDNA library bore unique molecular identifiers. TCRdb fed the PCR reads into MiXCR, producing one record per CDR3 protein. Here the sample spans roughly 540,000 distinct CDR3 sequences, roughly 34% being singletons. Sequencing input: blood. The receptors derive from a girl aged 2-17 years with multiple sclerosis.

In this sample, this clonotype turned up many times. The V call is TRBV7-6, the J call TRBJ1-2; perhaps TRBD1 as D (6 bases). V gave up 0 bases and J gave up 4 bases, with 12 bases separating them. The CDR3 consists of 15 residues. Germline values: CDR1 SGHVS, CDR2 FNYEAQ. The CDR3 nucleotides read TGTGCCAGCAGCTTAGCCCCCGACAGGTCCTATGGCTACACCTTC. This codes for CASSLAPDRSYGYTF.

The CDR3 DNA reads TGTGCCAGCAGTCGTCCGCTCACAGCGGCAGATACGCAGTATTTT. Its protein is CASSRPLTAADTQYF. V and J are TRBV6-6 and TRBJ2-3, with D maybe TRBD2 (5 bases). Per germline, CDR1 MNHNY and CDR2 SVGAGI (reference sequence). The CDR3 sequence is 15 residues long. Trimming removed 5 bases from V and 4 bases from J, with 16 bases in between.

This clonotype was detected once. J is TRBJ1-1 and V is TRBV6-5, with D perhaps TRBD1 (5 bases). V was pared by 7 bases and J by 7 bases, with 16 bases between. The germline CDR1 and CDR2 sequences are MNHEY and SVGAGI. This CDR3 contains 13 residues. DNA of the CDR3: TGTGCCAGCACCCTGACAGAGTCGAATGAAGCTTTCTTT. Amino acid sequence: CASTLTESNEAFF.

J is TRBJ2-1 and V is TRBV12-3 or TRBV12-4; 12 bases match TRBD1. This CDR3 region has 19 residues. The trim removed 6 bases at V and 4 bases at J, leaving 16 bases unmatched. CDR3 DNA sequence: TGTGCCAGCAGCGGCCGGGACAGGGGGCACTCGAACCCTTACAATGAGCAGTTCTTC. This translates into CASSGRDRGHSNPYNEQFF.

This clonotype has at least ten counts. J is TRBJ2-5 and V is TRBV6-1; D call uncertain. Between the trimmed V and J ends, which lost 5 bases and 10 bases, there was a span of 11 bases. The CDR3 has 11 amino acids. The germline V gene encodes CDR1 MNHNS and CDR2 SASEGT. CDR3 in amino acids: CASSRASIQYF. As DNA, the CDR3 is TGTGCCAGCAGTCGGGCCTCTATCCAGTACTTC.

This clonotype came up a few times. In nucleotides, the CDR3 is TGTGCCAGCAGTCAACAGGGGGGGGATGAAAAACTGTTTTTT. This gives the protein CASSQQGGDEKLFF. The rearrangement joins TRBV6-5 to TRBJ1-4, with 8 bases identical to TRBD1. The junction had 5 bases not matched to a gene; V was cut back by 5 bases and J by 6 bases. The CDR3 runs 14 residues. Germline V gene sequence: CDR1 MNHEY, CDR2 SVGAGI.

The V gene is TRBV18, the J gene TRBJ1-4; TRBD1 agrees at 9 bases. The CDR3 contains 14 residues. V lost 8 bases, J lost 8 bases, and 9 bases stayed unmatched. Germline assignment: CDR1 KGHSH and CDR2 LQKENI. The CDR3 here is CASQATQGAEKLFF. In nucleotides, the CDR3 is TGTGCCAGCCAAGCGACACAGGGGGCAGAAAAACTGTTTTTT.

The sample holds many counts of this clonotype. The chain's CDR3 is CASSLVDAGTDTQYF. The CDR3 DNA follows: TGTGCCAGCAGTTTAGTAGATGCGGGTACAGATACGCAGTATTTT. The chain uses TRBV12-3 or TRBV12-4 and TRBJ2-3; perhaps TRBD2 as D (5 bases). V shed 1 base and J shed 3 bases, with 11 bases lying between them. There are 15 residues in the CDR3.

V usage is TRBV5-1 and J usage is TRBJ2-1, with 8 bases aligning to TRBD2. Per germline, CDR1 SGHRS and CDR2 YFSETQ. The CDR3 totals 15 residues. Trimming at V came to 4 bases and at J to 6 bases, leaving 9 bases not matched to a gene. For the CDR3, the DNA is TGCGCCAGCAGCGTGAGACTCAGCGGGGGCAATGAGCAGTTCTTC. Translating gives CASSVRLSGGNEQFF. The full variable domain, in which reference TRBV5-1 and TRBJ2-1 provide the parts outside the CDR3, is KAGVTQTPRYLIKTRGQQVTLSCSPISGHRSVSWYQQTPGQGLQFLFEYFSETQRNKGNFPGRFSGRQFSNSRSEMNVSTLELGDSALYLCASSVRLSGGNEQFFGPGTRLTVL.

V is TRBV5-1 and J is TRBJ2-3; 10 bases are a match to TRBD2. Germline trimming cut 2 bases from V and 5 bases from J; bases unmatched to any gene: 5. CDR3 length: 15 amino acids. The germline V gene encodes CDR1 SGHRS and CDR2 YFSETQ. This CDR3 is CASSFLAGVRDTQYF. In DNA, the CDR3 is TGCGCCAGCAGCTTTCTAGCGGGAGTACGAGATACGCAGTATTTT.

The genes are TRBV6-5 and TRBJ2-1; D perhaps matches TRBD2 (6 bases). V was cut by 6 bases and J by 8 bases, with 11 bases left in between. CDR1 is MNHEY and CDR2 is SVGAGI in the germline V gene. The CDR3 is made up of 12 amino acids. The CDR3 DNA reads TGTGCCAGCAGGGCCGGAGGGGATGAGCAGTTCTTC. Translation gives CASRAGGDEQFF.

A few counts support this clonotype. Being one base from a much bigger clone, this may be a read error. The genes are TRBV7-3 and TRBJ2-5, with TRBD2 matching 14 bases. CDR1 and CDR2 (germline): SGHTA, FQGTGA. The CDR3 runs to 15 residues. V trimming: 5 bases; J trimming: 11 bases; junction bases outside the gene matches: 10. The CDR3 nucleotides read TGTGCCAGCAGCCCAAGACTAGCGGGGGGGAATGAGCAGTACTTC. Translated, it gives CASSPRLAGGNEQYF.

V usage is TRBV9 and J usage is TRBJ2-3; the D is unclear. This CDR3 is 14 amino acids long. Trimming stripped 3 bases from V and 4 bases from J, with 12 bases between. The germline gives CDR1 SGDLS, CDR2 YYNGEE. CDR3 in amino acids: CASSERVWADTQYF. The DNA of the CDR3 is TGTGCCAGCAGCGAAAGAGTTTGGGCAGATACGCAGTATTTT.

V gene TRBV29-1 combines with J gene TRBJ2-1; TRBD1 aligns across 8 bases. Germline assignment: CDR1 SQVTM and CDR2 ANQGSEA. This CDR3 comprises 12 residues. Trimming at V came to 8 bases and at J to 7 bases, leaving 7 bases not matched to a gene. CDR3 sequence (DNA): TGCAGCTCCCGGGACAGGTCAAATGAGCAGTTCTTC. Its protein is CSSRDRSNEQFF.

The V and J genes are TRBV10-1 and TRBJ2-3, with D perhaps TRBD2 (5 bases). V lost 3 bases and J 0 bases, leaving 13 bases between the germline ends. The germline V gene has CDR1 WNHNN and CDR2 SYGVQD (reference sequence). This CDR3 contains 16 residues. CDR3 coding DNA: TGCGCCAGCAGTGAATTGACCCTAGCTAGCACAGATACGCAGTATTTT. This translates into CASSELTLASTDTQYF.

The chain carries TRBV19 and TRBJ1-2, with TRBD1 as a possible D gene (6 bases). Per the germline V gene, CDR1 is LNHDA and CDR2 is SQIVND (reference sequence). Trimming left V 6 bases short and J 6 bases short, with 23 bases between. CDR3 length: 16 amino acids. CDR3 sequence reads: CASRGFGGAGLDGYTF. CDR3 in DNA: TGTGCCAGTAGGGGGTTCGGGGGCGCGGGCTTGGATGGCTACACCTTC.

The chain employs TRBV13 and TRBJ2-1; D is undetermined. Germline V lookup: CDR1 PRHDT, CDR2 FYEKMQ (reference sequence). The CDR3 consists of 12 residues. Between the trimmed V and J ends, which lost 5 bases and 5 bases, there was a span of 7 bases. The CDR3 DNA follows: TGTGCCAGCAGCGAAGCAGACAATGAGCAGTTCTTC. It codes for CASSEADNEQFF.